These T cell receptor beta chains were read from a single sample in a study of human versus mouse CDR3 diversity and MHC coevolution. Generated by immunoSEQ multiplex PCR, the TCRdb table keeps only in-frame clones and is missing some. Among about 77,000 clones listed, 85% to 95% were seen once. The sample taken for sequencing was naive CD4+ T cells from blood. Receptors originate from a person aged 30 to 69 in good health. Each CDR3 is given with its conserved first and last residue. Each record gives: CDR3 DNA, CDR3 protein, D gene, V gene, CDR3 length, J gene, clone size. The D gene is left open where the match is weak. Expanded clones get a size class; other rows say once, few or many, or leave the size out.

CDR3 DNA: TGTGCCAGCTCTCCCCGGGGGGCTAATGAAAAACTGTTTTTT
CDR3 protein: CASSPRGANEKLFF
D gene: NA
V gene: TRBV6-1
CDR3 length: 14
J gene: TRBJ1-4
clone size: NA

CDR3 DNA: TGTGCCAGCAGCTTAGAGGGACTTCTTACGGGTACGCAGTATTTT
CDR3 protein: CASSLEGLLTGTQYF
D gene: NA
V gene: TRBV7-6
CDR3 length: 15
J gene: TRBJ2-3
clone size: NA

CDR3 DNA: TGTGCCAGTAGCCGGACTAGCGGCGCCTACGAGCAGTACTTC
CDR3 protein: CASSRTSGAYEQYF
D gene: TRBD2
V gene: TRBV19
CDR3 length: 14
J gene: TRBJ2-7
clone size: few

CDR3 DNA: TGTGCCAGCAGCTTAGACAGGGGAGCCCAGCATTTT
CDR3 protein: CASSLDRGAQHF
D gene: NA
V gene: TRBV11-2
CDR3 length: 12
J gene: TRBJ1-5
clone size: NA

CDR3 DNA: TGTGCCAGCAGTTTAAACACCCCGATCACTCAGCCCCAGCATTTT
CDR3 protein: CASSLNTPITQPQHF
D gene: NA
V gene: TRBV28
CDR3 length: 15
J gene: TRBJ1-5
clone size: NA

CDR3 DNA: TGCGCCAGCAGCTTTACAGGGTTGGGCAATGAGCAGTTCTTC
CDR3 protein: CASSFTGLGNEQFF
D gene: NA
V gene: TRBV5-1
CDR3 length: 14
J gene: TRBJ2-1
clone size: NA

CDR3 DNA: TGTGCCATCAGTGATGGGCCGCCTTACGAGCAGTACTTC
CDR3 protein: CAISDGPPYEQYF
D gene: NA
V gene: TRBV10-3
CDR3 length: 13
J gene: TRBJ2-7
clone size: once

CDR3 DNA: TGTGCCAGCAGTTGGGGACAGGGAGGGACCTACGAGCAGTACTTC
CDR3 protein: CASSWGQGGTYEQYF
D gene: TRBD1
V gene: TRBV6-6
CDR3 length: 15
J gene: TRBJ2-7
clone size: NA

CDR3 DNA: TGTGCCAGCTCACCAATGAAAATAGCGGGAGGGGTAGAGACCCAGTACTTC
CDR3 protein: CASSPMKIAGGVETQYF
D gene: TRBD2
V gene: TRBV18
CDR3 length: 17
J gene: TRBJ2-5
clone size: NA

CDR3 DNA: TGTGCCAGTAGTATAGAGAGGGGGCCGGCTGGCTACACCTTC
CDR3 protein: CASSIERGPAGYTF
D gene: TRBD1
V gene: TRBV19
CDR3 length: 14
J gene: TRBJ1-2
clone size: NA

CDR3 DNA: TGCGCCAGCAGCTTGGTGGGGGGGCTCGGCTACGAGCAGTACTTC
CDR3 protein: CASSLVGGLGYEQYF
D gene: NA
V gene: TRBV5-1
CDR3 length: 15
J gene: TRBJ2-7
clone size: NA

CDR3 DNA: TGCGCCAGCAGCGCTAGCAGCGAACCACAAAGTCGGGCCAACGTCCTGACTTTC
CDR3 protein: CASSASSEPQSRANVLTF
D gene: NA
V gene: TRBV4-1
CDR3 length: 18
J gene: TRBJ2-6
clone size: few

CDR3 DNA: TGTGCCAGCAGTCGCGGACTAGCACGCGAGCAGTACTTC
CDR3 protein: CASSRGLAREQYF
D gene: TRBD2
V gene: TRBV6-1
CDR3 length: 13
J gene: TRBJ2-7
clone size: NA

CDR3 DNA: TGTGCCAGCAGCCAGACAGGGGGCCACGAGCAGTACTTC
CDR3 protein: CASSQTGGHEQYF
D gene: TRBD1
V gene: TRBV2
CDR3 length: 13
J gene: TRBJ2-7
clone size: once

CDR3 DNA: TGTGCCAGCAGCCAATCCCGGGACAGGGGCCCTGAAGCTTTCTTT
CDR3 protein: CASSQSRDRGPEAFF
D gene: TRBD1
V gene: TRBV7-9
CDR3 length: 15
J gene: TRBJ1-1
clone size: NA

CDR3 DNA: TGCGCCAGCAGCTTGGGTGGTGCCGGTGAAAAACTGTTTTTT
CDR3 protein: CASSLGGAGEKLFF
D gene: NA
V gene: TRBV5-1
CDR3 length: 14
J gene: TRBJ1-4
clone size: NA

CDR3 DNA: TGTGCCAGTAGTATGGGGGGATTAAGCTACGAGCAGTACTTC
CDR3 protein: CASSMGGLSYEQYF
D gene: NA
V gene: TRBV19
CDR3 length: 14
J gene: TRBJ2-7
clone size: NA

CDR3 DNA: TGTGCCAGCAGTGAACTCCTGAGGCCGGGGTACAATTCACCCCTCCACTTT
CDR3 protein: CASSELLRPGYNSPLHF
D gene: NA
V gene: TRBV6-1
CDR3 length: 17
J gene: TRBJ1-6
clone size: NA

CDR3 DNA: TGTGCCAGCAGCTCTCCAGCCTACAATGAGCAGTTCTTC
CDR3 protein: CASSSPAYNEQFF
D gene: NA
V gene: TRBV7-3
CDR3 length: 13
J gene: TRBJ2-1
clone size: NA

CDR3 DNA: TGTGCCAGCAGTTCATCAACGGGACACCCGAACACTGAAGCTTTCTTT
CDR3 protein: CASSSSTGHPNTEAFF
D gene: NA
V gene: TRBV6-5
CDR3 length: 16
J gene: TRBJ1-1
clone size: NA

CDR3 DNA: TGTGCCAGCAGGGACAGGGGGCTTGAAAAACTGTTTTTT
CDR3 protein: CASRDRGLEKLFF
D gene: TRBD1
V gene: TRBV27
CDR3 length: 13
J gene: TRBJ1-4
clone size: NA

CDR3 DNA: TGCAGCGTTGAAGGTTACTCAGGGTGGATGAACACTGAAGCTTTCTTT
CDR3 protein: CSVEGYSGWMNTEAFF
D gene: NA
V gene: TRBV29-1
CDR3 length: 16
J gene: TRBJ1-1
clone size: NA

CDR3 DNA: TGCAGCGTTGGCAGTCTAGCACTAAACAATGAGCAGTTCTTC
CDR3 protein: CSVGSLALNNEQFF
D gene: NA
V gene: TRBV29-1
CDR3 length: 14
J gene: TRBJ2-1
clone size: NA

CDR3 DNA: TGTGCCAGCAGCAAAGGGGACAGATATGGCTACACCTTC
CDR3 protein: CASSKGDRYGYTF
D gene: NA
V gene: TRBV21-1
CDR3 length: 13
J gene: TRBJ1-2
clone size: NA

CDR3 DNA: TGTGCCAGCAGTTTAGCGGGAGGCTCCTACAATGAGCAGTTCTTC
CDR3 protein: CASSLAGGSYNEQFF
D gene: TRBD2
V gene: TRBV2
CDR3 length: 15
J gene: TRBJ2-1
clone size: NA

CDR3 DNA: TGTGCCAGCAGCATGGGGGGGAGTAATTCACCCCTCCACTTT
CDR3 protein: CASSMGGSNSPLHF
D gene: NA
V gene: TRBV28
CDR3 length: 14
J gene: TRBJ1-6
clone size: NA

CDR3 DNA: TGTGCCACCTCAGGGGACTCTGGGGCCAACGTCCTGACTTTC
CDR3 protein: CATSGDSGANVLTF
D gene: NA
V gene: TRBV2
CDR3 length: 14
J gene: TRBJ2-6
clone size: once

CDR3 DNA: TGTGCCAGCAGGAAACCAGGGTCCGGGGAGCTGTTTTTT
CDR3 protein: CASRKPGSGELFF
D gene: NA
V gene: TRBV6-6
CDR3 length: 13
J gene: TRBJ2-2
clone size: NA

CDR3 DNA: TGTGCCAGTAGTCTATCCACAGATACGCAGTATTTT
CDR3 protein: CASSLSTDTQYF
D gene: NA
V gene: TRBV19
CDR3 length: 12
J gene: TRBJ2-3
clone size: once

CDR3 DNA: TGTGCCAGCAGCATCTTAGCGGGGGGCACAGATACGCAGTATTTT
CDR3 protein: CASSILAGGTDTQYF
D gene: TRBD2
V gene: TRBV11-2
CDR3 length: 15
J gene: TRBJ2-3
clone size: NA

CDR3 DNA: TGTGCCAGCAGCCGGGACAGGGCGACCTACGAGCAGTACTTC
CDR3 protein: CASSRDRATYEQYF
D gene: TRBD1
V gene: TRBV27
CDR3 length: 14
J gene: TRBJ2-7
clone size: NA

CDR3 DNA: TGTGCCAGCAGCTTAGTAGCGGGCCTCGGGAATGAGCAGTTCTTC
CDR3 protein: CASSLVAGLGNEQFF
D gene: TRBD2
V gene: TRBV11-2
CDR3 length: 15
J gene: TRBJ2-1
clone size: NA

CDR3 DNA: TGTGCCAGCACTTGGGCAGAATTTATCTCTGGGGCCAACGTCCTGACTTTC
CDR3 protein: CASTWAEFISGANVLTF
D gene: NA
V gene: TRBV2
CDR3 length: 17
J gene: TRBJ2-6
clone size: NA

CDR3 DNA: TGCGCCAGCAGCTTGGAGGGACTGGGGGCCGGGGAGCTGTTTTTT
CDR3 protein: CASSLEGLGAGELFF
D gene: NA
V gene: TRBV5-1
CDR3 length: 15
J gene: TRBJ2-2
clone size: NA

CDR3 DNA: TGTGCCAGCAGCTATGGCAGGAACACTGAAGCTTTCTTT
CDR3 protein: CASSYGRNTEAFF
D gene: NA
V gene: TRBV5-4
CDR3 length: 13
J gene: TRBJ1-1
clone size: once

CDR3 DNA: TGTGCCAGCAGCCCGGGGCGGGAGAACACTGAAGCTTTCTTT
CDR3 protein: CASSPGRENTEAFF
D gene: NA
V gene: TRBV7-9
CDR3 length: 14
J gene: TRBJ1-1
clone size: few

CDR3 DNA: TGCGCCAGCAGCTCCGGGACTAGCGTTGTAAATGAGCAGTTCTTC
CDR3 protein: CASSSGTSVVNEQFF
D gene: TRBD2
V gene: TRBV5-1
CDR3 length: 15
J gene: TRBJ2-1
clone size: NA

CDR3 DNA: TGTGCCAGCAGATCTTCCCGGGACAGGGGACTAGCGGGACTTAGCGGGGAGCTGTTTTTT
CDR3 protein: CASRSSRDRGLAGLSGELFF
D gene: TRBD2
V gene: TRBV27
CDR3 length: 20
J gene: TRBJ2-2
clone size: once

CDR3 DNA: TGTGCCAGCAGTGAGAGCAGGGGAGGGACCTACGAGCAGTACTTC
CDR3 protein: CASSESRGGTYEQYF
D gene: NA
V gene: TRBV2
CDR3 length: 15
J gene: TRBJ2-7
clone size: NA

CDR3 DNA: TGTGCCTGGAGTGTAGCAGGGGGGCACTACGAGCAGTACTTC
CDR3 protein: CAWSVAGGHYEQYF
D gene: NA
V gene: TRBV30
CDR3 length: 14
J gene: TRBJ2-7
clone size: NA

CDR3 DNA: TGTGCCAGCTCCCCACAGGCGGGACCCGCCTACGAGCAGTACTTC
CDR3 protein: CASSPQAGPAYEQYF
D gene: NA
V gene: TRBV18
CDR3 length: 15
J gene: TRBJ2-7
clone size: NA

CDR3 DNA: TGTGCCATCAGTGCCGGGACTAGTAGCACAGATACGCAGTATTTT
CDR3 protein: CAISAGTSSTDTQYF
D gene: TRBD2
V gene: TRBV10-3
CDR3 length: 15
J gene: TRBJ2-3
clone size: NA

CDR3 DNA: TGTGCCAGCAGCTTGATAGAGACTCAAGAGACCCAGTACTTC
CDR3 protein: CASSLIETQETQYF
D gene: NA
V gene: TRBV5-4
CDR3 length: 14
J gene: TRBJ2-5
clone size: NA

CDR3 DNA: TGTGCCAGCAGTGAAGCCGGGGGGGGCGGTCAGCCCCAGCATTTT
CDR3 protein: CASSEAGGGGQPQHF
D gene: NA
V gene: TRBV6-1
CDR3 length: 15
J gene: TRBJ1-5
clone size: few

CDR3 DNA: TGTGCCAGCAGCTATGACAGGGTTTATGGCTACACCTTC
CDR3 protein: CASSYDRVYGYTF
D gene: TRBD1
V gene: TRBV2
CDR3 length: 13
J gene: TRBJ1-2
clone size: NA

CDR3 DNA: TGCGCCAGCAGCCAAGTACGATTCACCGGGTCTTGTAAGTACTTC
CDR3 protein: CASSQVRFTGSCKYF
D gene: NA
V gene: TRBV4-1
CDR3 length: 15
J gene: TRBJ2-7
clone size: NA

CDR3 DNA: TGCGCCAGCAGCCACGAACGACAGGGGGTCTACAATGAGCAGTTCTTC
CDR3 protein: CASSHERQGVYNEQFF
D gene: TRBD1
V gene: TRBV4-1
CDR3 length: 16
J gene: TRBJ2-1
clone size: NA

CDR3 DNA: TGTGCCAGTAGTATTGGGCGTTGGGCGGGACAGGGGCACACTGAAGCTTTCTTT
CDR3 protein: CASSIGRWAGQGHTEAFF
D gene: TRBD1
V gene: TRBV19
CDR3 length: 18
J gene: TRBJ1-1
clone size: once

CDR3 DNA: TGTGCCAGCAGCCGGGGGGCGGAGAGCTACGAGCAGTACTTC
CDR3 protein: CASSRGAESYEQYF
D gene: NA
V gene: TRBV5-5
CDR3 length: 14
J gene: TRBJ2-7
clone size: NA

CDR3 DNA: TGTGCCAGCAGCTTACCCACAGCAGACAGCCAGCAAAACATTCAGTACTTC
CDR3 protein: CASSLPTADSQQNIQYF
D gene: NA
V gene: TRBV7-9
CDR3 length: 17
J gene: TRBJ2-4
clone size: NA

CDR3 DNA: TGTGCCAGCAGCTTTGCGCAGGGGGGAGGAGATACGCAGTATTTT
CDR3 protein: CASSFAQGGGDTQYF
D gene: NA
V gene: TRBV5-4
CDR3 length: 15
J gene: TRBJ2-3
clone size: NA

CDR3 DNA: TGCGCCAGCAGCCAAGTCACAGGGGGAGAGCCCCAGCATTTT
CDR3 protein: CASSQVTGGEPQHF
D gene: TRBD1
V gene: TRBV4-1
CDR3 length: 14
J gene: TRBJ1-5
clone size: NA